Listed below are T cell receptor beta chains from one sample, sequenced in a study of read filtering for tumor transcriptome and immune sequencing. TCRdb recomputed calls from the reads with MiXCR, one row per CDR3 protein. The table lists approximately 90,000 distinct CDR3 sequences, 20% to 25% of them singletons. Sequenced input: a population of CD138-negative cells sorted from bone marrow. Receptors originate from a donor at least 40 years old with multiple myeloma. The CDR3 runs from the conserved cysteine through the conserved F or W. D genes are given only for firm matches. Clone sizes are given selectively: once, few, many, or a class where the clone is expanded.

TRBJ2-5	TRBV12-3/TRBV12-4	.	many	TGTGCCAGCAGCCCTTGGGGGGATGAGACCCAGTACTTC	CASSPWGDETQYF
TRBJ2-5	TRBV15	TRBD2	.	TGTGCCACCATCGCCTCCGGCGGGGGAATACCGACGTACCAAGAGACCCAGTACTTC	CATIASGGGIPTYQETQYF
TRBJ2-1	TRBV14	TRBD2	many	TGTGCCAGCAGCCCGAGGCGGGGGATGAATGAGCAGTTCTTC	CASSPRRGMNEQFF
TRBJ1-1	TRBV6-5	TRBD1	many	TGTGCCAGCAGTTTCAGGGGGCTTGGCACTGAAGCTTTCTTT	CASSFRGLGTEAFF
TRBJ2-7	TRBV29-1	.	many	TGCAGCGCTGAGGGAGGCCCAGGGGGCGAGCAGTACTTC	CSAEGGPGGEQYF
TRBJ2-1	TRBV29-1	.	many	TGCAGCGTTGTGGGTGGCAGGCCCAAGGCGAAGTTCTTC	CSVVGGRPKAKFF
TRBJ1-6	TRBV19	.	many	TGTGCCAGTATCGAAGACATTTCGGCCGATTCACCCCTCCACTTT	CASIEDISADSPLHF
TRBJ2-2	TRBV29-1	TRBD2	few	TGCAGCGTGACTCCGGCGGGGGGGCGGACCGGGGAGCTGTTTTTT	CSVTPAGGRTGELFF
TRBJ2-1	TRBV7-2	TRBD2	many	TGTGCCAGCAGCTTAAGCGGGGGGTCCAATGAGCAGTTCTTC	CASSLSGGSNEQFF
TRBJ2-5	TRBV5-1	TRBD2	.	TGCGCCAGCAGCGGAGCGGGGGGCCAAGAGACCCAGTACTTC	CASSGAGGQETQYF
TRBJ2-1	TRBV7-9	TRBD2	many	TGTGCCAGCAGCTCTACCGGACTAGCGGTGACCTACAATGAGCAGTTCTTC	CASSSTGLAVTYNEQFF
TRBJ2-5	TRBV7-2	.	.	TGTGCCAGCAGCCCCACGCGAGGGCGCGGGGAGACCCAGTACTTC	CASSPTRGRGETQYF
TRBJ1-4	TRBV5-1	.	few	TGCGCCAGCAGCTTACAGGGTCGAGAAAAACTGTTTTTT	CASSLQGREKLFF
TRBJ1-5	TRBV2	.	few	TGTGCCAGCAGCCGGGGGGAAGGGCAGCCCCAGCATTTT	CASSRGEGQPQHF
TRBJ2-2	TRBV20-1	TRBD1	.	TGCAGTGCTTCCCGACAGGGGTCGAGGGGCACCGGGGAGCTGTTTTTT	CSASRQGSRGTGELFF
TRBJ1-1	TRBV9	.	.	TGTGCCAGCAGCTTGGGACGGCTGAACACTGAAGCTTTCTTT	CASSLGRLNTEAFF
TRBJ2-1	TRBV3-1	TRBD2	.	TGTGCCAGCAGCCAAGTCCTGCGGGGGGGTTCCGCTGAGCAGTTCTTC	CASSQVLRGGSAEQFF
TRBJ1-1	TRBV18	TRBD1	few	TGTGCCAGCTCACCGGGACAGGGAAACACTGAAGCTTTCTTT	CASSPGQGNTEAFF
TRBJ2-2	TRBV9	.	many	TGTGCCAGCAGCGTAGGGGTCACCGGGGAGCTGTTTTTT	CASSVGVTGELFF
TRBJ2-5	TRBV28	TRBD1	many	TGTGCCAGCAACACCCGACAGGGAAAAGAGACCCAGTACTTC	CASNTRQGKETQYF
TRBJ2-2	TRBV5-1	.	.	TGCGCCAGCAGCTTGGCTAGGGTCGAGAACACCGGGGAGCTGTTTTTT	CASSLARVENTGELFF
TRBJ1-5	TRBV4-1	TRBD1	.	TGCGCCAGCAGCCAACACACTGGACAGGGTAAAGGACTATGGAATCAGCCCCAGCATTTT	CASSQHTGQGKGLWNQPQHF
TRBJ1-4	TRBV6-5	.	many	TGTGCCAGCAGTTACTCCCGACAGAATGAAAAACTGTTTTTT	CASSYSRQNEKLFF
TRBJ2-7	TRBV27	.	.	TGTGCCAGCAGTTTATCCCCTATTTACGGACAGTACTTC	CASSLSPIYGQYF
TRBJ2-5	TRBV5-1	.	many	TGCGCCAGCAGCTTGATTCAGGGCCAAGAGACCCAGTACTTC	CASSLIQGQETQYF
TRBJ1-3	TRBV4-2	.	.	TGTGCCAGCAGCCAAGAAATCGCGGGATCTGGAAACACCATATATTTT	CASSQEIAGSGNTIYF
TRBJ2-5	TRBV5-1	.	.	TGCGCCAGCAGCTTTCACGGAGAGACCCAGTACTTC	CASSFHGETQYF
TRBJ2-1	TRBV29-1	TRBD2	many	TGCAGCGTTTTATGGAGGACACAGACTAGCGGGGGGGCCAGGTGGAATGAGCAGTTCTTC	CSVLWRTQTSGGARWNEQFF
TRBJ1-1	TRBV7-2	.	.	TGTGCCAGCAGCCCCCAGACCGGGACATGGAACACTGAAGCTTTCTTT	CASSPQTGTWNTEAFF
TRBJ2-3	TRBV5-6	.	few	TGTGCCAGCAGCTTGTTATGGCTCGCAAGCACAGATACGCAGTATTTT	CASSLLWLASTDTQYF
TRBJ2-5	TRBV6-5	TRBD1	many	TGTGCCAGCAGTCATGCTCCGGGACAGGGCCTTCAAGAGACCCAGTACTTC	CASSHAPGQGLQETQYF
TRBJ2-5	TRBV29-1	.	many	TGCAGCGTTGGGTCCCAAACATGGATGGATGAGACCCAGTACTTC	CSVGSQTWMDETQYF
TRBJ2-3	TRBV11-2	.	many	TGTGCCAGCAGTCCCCGGGTTAGCCCGAGCACAGATACGCAGTATTTT	CASSPRVSPSTDTQYF